The rows below give T cell receptor beta chains drawn from one sample of a study of blood T cell repertoires in COVID-19. The repertoire was sequenced with immunoSEQ multiplex PCR; TCRdb's copy has only in-frame clones and lacks some. This sample has a few hundred thousand clones, with over 75% found just once. Material for sequencing was peripheral blood. The receptor set was obtained from a man between 50 and 59 years old with COVID-19, enrolled during active disease. Each CDR3 is given with its conserved first and last residue. Each record gives: clone size, J gene, D gene, V gene, CDR3 DNA, CDR3 protein. A D gene is named only where the DNA matches it firmly. Clone sizes are given selectively: once, few, many, or a class where the clone is expanded.

clone size: .; J gene: TRBJ1-5; D gene: .; V gene: TRBV6-6; CDR3 DNA: TGTGCCAGCAGTTACCTAGAAACTCGAGGCCCCCAGCATTTT; CDR3 protein: CASSYLETRGPQHF
clone size: .; J gene: TRBJ2-1; D gene: .; V gene: TRBV3-1/TRBV3-2; CDR3 DNA: TGTGCCAGCAGCAACGCGGGCAGCTCCTACAATGAGCAGTTCTTC; CDR3 protein: CASSNAGSSYNEQFF
clone size: .; J gene: TRBJ2-3; D gene: TRBD2; V gene: TRBV6-4; CDR3 DNA: TGTGCCAGCAGTGAAGGGACTAGTGGCACAGATACGCAGTATTTT; CDR3 protein: CASSEGTSGTDTQYF
clone size: .; J gene: TRBJ1-2; D gene: .; V gene: TRBV28; CDR3 DNA: TGTGCCAGCACCACCGTATGGGGGGGGGAAGACTATGGCTACACCTTC; CDR3 protein: CASTTVWGGEDYGYTF
clone size: .; J gene: TRBJ2-1; D gene: TRBD2; V gene: TRBV7-6; CDR3 DNA: TGTGCCAGCAGCTTAGGGGGACTAGCTGGTAATGAGCAGTTCTTC; CDR3 protein: CASSLGGLAGNEQFF
clone size: .; J gene: TRBJ2-1; D gene: TRBD2; V gene: TRBV9; CDR3 DNA: TGTGCCAGCAGCGTAGGGAGCGGGAGGGCAGGCGATGAGCAGTTCTTC; CDR3 protein: CASSVGSGRAGDEQFF
clone size: .; J gene: TRBJ1-2; D gene: TRBD1; V gene: TRBV28; CDR3 DNA: TGTGCCAGCAGTGTGGACAGGGACTATGGCTACACCTTC; CDR3 protein: CASSVDRDYGYTF
clone size: .; J gene: TRBJ2-3; D gene: .; V gene: TRBV24-1; CDR3 DNA: TGTGCCACCAGTGATGGCAGGGTAGGCGGCACAGATACGCAGTATTTT; CDR3 protein: CATSDGRVGGTDTQYF
clone size: .; J gene: TRBJ2-1; D gene: .; V gene: TRBV27; CDR3 DNA: TGTGCCAGCAGTTTAGCTAACTACAATGAGCAGTTCTTC; CDR3 protein: CASSLANYNEQFF
clone size: .; J gene: TRBJ2-7; D gene: TRBD1; V gene: TRBV30; CDR3 DNA: TGTGCCTGGAGTGCTTTACCCTTGACAGGGTCCTACGAGCAGTACTTC; CDR3 protein: CAWSALPLTGSYEQYF
clone size: .; J gene: TRBJ2-1; D gene: TRBD2; V gene: TRBV6-2/TRBV6-3; CDR3 DNA: TGTGCCAGCAGCAGGACTAGCGGGAGAGGCTCCTACAATGAGCAGTTCTTC; CDR3 protein: CASSRTSGRGSYNEQFF
clone size: .; J gene: TRBJ2-7; D gene: .; V gene: TRBV5-1; CDR3 DNA: TGCGCCAGCAGCCCGGAGATAGCCTACGAGCAGTACTTC; CDR3 protein: CASSPEIAYEQYF
clone size: .; J gene: TRBJ1-1; D gene: .; V gene: TRBV7-2; CDR3 DNA: TGTGCCAGCAGCTTATCCCGCGACACTGAAGCTTTCTTT; CDR3 protein: CASSLSRDTEAFF
clone size: .; J gene: TRBJ2-2; D gene: .; V gene: TRBV11-1; CDR3 DNA: TGTGCCAGCAGTATAGTTGTCGGGGAGCTGTTTTTT; CDR3 protein: CASSIVVGELFF
clone size: .; J gene: TRBJ1-1; D gene: .; V gene: TRBV12-5; CDR3 DNA: TGTGCTAGTGGTCCGGGGGACCACCCGGGGGAAGCTTTCTTT; CDR3 protein: CASGPGDHPGEAFF
clone size: few; J gene: TRBJ1-4; D gene: TRBD1; V gene: TRBV7-6; CDR3 DNA: TGTGCCAGCAGCTTAGGACAGGGTGGAGTTGATGAAAAACTGTTTTTT; CDR3 protein: CASSLGQGGVDEKLFF